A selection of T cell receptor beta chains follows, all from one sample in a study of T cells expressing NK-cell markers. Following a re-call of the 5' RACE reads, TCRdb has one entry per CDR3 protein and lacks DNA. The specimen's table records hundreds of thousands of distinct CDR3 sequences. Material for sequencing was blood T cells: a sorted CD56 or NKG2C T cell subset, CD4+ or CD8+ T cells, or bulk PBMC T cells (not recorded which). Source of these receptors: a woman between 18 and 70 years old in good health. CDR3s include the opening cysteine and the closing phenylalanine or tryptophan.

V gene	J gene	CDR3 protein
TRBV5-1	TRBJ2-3	CASSSKPTDTQYF
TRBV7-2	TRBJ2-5	CASSLVGGPQETQYF
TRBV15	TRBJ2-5	CATTLTSGIETQYF
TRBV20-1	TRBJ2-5	CSADTGVQETQYF
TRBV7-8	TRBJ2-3	CASSLGQGLNTDTQYF
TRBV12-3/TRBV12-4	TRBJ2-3	CASSLDGGSTDTQYF
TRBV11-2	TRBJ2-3	CASSLEVTSRDTQYF
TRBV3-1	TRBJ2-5	CASSSQGVQETQYF
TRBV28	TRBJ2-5	CASSLIGAGETQYF
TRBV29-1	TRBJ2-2	CSVARGAGAPGELFF
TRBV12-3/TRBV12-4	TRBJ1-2	CASSFGTVDGYTF
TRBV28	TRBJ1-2	CASSSTGLPGYGYTF
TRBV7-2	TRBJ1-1	CASRRGGGLNTEAFF
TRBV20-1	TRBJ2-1	CSANPSGEQFF
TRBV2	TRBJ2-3	CASRGADTQYF
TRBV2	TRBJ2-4	CASSEIDFQYF